Listed here are 8 T cell receptor beta chains from one sample, sequenced in a study of siplizumab effects on memory and regulatory T cells. Libraries were prepared by immunoSEQ multiplex PCR; TCRdb keeps only in-frame clonotypes and omits some of them. This sample has 95,000 to 110,000 clones, with roughly 92% found just once. Material: Tregs sorted from blood. The receptors derive from a human donor in good health.

The chain is built from TRBV9 and TRBJ1-1, with 7 bases fitting TRBD1. J lost 10 bases, V lost 3 bases, and 9 bases had no gene match. This CDR3 region has 13 residues. CDR1 is SGDLS and CDR2 is YYNGEE in the germline V gene. The CDR3 spells CASSARQGEGAFF. Here the CDR3 DNA reads TGTGCCAGCAGCGCCCGACAGGGTGAAGGAGCTTTCTTT.

The V call is TRBV18, the J call TRBJ1-1, with 7 nucleotides matching TRBD1. CDR1 and CDR2 (germline): KGHSH, LQKENI. V lost 8 bases to trimming and J lost 6 bases; unmatched junction nucleotides: 6. The CDR3 has 12 residues. The CDR3 DNA follows: TGTGCCAGCACCCGGACAGGATCTGAAGCTTTCTTT. This translates into CASTRTGSEAFF. Supplemented by reference TRBV18 and TRBJ1-1, the full variable domain reads NAGVMQNPRHLVRRRGQEARLRCSPMKGHSHVYWYRQLPEEGLKFMVYLQKENIIDESGMPKERFSAEFPKEGPSILRIQQVVRGDSAAYFCASTRTGSEAFFGQGTRLTVV.

V is TRBV11-3 and J is TRBJ2-1, with 8 positions matching TRBD1. This CDR3 is built from 12 residues. CDR1 and CDR2 from the germline V gene are SGHNT and YENEEA. V was clipped by 5 bases and J by 9 bases; unmatched bases: 3. DNA for the CDR3: TGTGCCAGCAGCGGGACAGGAGTTGAGCAGTTCTTC. Its protein product is CASSGTGVEQFF.

The chain employs TRBV5-6 and TRBJ2-5; 15 positions agree with TRBD2. CDR3 length equals 15 residues. V lost 4 bases, J lost 5 bases, and 3 bases stayed unmatched. CDR1 SGHDT and CDR2 YYEEEE come from the germline V gene. The DNA for the CDR3 is TGTGCCAGCAGCACCGGGACTAGCGGGGGGGAGACCCAGTACTTC. Amino acid sequence: CASSTGTSGGETQYF.

The V gene is TRBV11-3, the J gene TRBJ2-7, with TRBD1 matching 8 bases. After removal of 5 bases from V and 3 bases from J, the junction contained 3 bases not matched to a gene. CDR3 length equals 13 residues. Germline V gene sequence: CDR1 SGHNT, CDR2 YENEEA. CDR3 sequence reads: CASSVGQGYEQYF. In nucleotides, the CDR3 is TGTGCCAGCAGCGTCGGACAGGGCTACGAGCAGTACTTC.

As DNA, the CDR3 is TGTGCCAGCAGTCCCGGGACAGGCGGCTACAATGAGCAGTTCTTC. Encoded protein: CASSPGTGGYNEQFF. The chain joins TRBV28 to TRBJ2-1, with 8 bases identical to TRBD1. The germline CDR1 and CDR2 sequences are MDHEN and SYDVKM. The CDR3 totals 15 residues. J was trimmed by 3 bases and V by 5 bases; bases with no gene match: 6.

J is TRBJ2-5 and V is TRBV10-1; TRBD1 or TRBD2 may be the D gene (6 bases each). Trimming stripped 9 bases from V and 5 bases from J, with 16 bases between. Germline CDR1 is WNHNN and CDR2 is SYGVQD (reference sequence). The length of the CDR3 is 13 residues. The CDR3 reads CASQPGATETQYF. The DNA of the CDR3 is TGCGCCAGTCAACCGGGGGCGACGGAGACCCAGTACTTC.

V and J are TRBV5-1 and TRBJ1-3; D possibly corresponds to TRBD1 (5 bases). This CDR3 is built from 16 residues. Trimming shortened V by 0 bases and J by 3 bases, and 13 bases separated the two germline ends. Germline lookup yields CDR1 SGHRS and CDR2 YFSETQ. The CDR3: CASSLEQGRVGNTIYF. As DNA, the CDR3 is TGCGCCAGCAGCTTGGAGCAGGGACGGGTTGGAAACACCATATATTTT.